The 9 T cell receptor beta chains below come from one sample, sequenced in a study of blood T cell repertoires in COVID-19. Data came from immunoSEQ multiplex PCR; TCRdb stores just in-frame clones and leaves some out. The sample contains over 35,000 clones, about nine tenths of which appear only once. Sequenced material: peripheral blood. All receptors come from a man between 60 and 75 years old with active COVID-19.

The chain has TRBV5-1 and TRBJ1-3; D may be TRBD1 (5 bases). The CDR3 length is 14 residues. CDR1 and CDR2 (germline): SGHRS, YFSETQ. Trimming shortened V by 4 bases and J by 4 bases, and 12 bases separated the two germline ends. The CDR3 loop reads CASSTGGSGNTIYF. CDR3 sequence (DNA): TGCGCCAGCAGCACTGGGGGGTCAGGAAACACCATATATTTT.

The genes are TRBV9 and TRBJ2-2, with D possibly TRBD1 on 7 matching bases. Trimming pared 2 bases from V and 8 bases from J, leaving 13 bases between. This CDR3 region has 14 residues. Germline-derived CDR1 and CDR2 are SGDLS and YYNGEE. The chain's CDR3 is CASSVQGGGGELFF. CDR3 nucleotides: TGTGCCAGCAGCGTCCAGGGGGGAGGAGGGGAGCTGTTTTTT.

The CDR3 is CASSLWSLGETQYF. The CDR3 coding sequence is TGCGCCAGCAGCTTGTGGTCCCTAGGAGAGACCCAGTACTTC. The chain employs TRBV5-1 and TRBJ2-5; no reliable D call. Trimming took off 1 base at V and 4 bases at J, with 11 bases between the two ends. Germline assignment: CDR1 SGHRS and CDR2 YFSETQ. This CDR3 has 14 amino acids.

The chain has TRBV18 and TRBJ1-2; 10 nucleotides match TRBD1. Germline V gene data show CDR1 as KGHSH and CDR2 as LQKENI. Trimming at V came to 3 bases and at J to 5 bases, leaving 9 bases not matched to a gene. The CDR3 is 16 amino acids. In DNA, the CDR3 is TGTGCCAGCTCACCGGGGACAGGGGTCCCTACATATGGCTACACCTTC. Protein: CASSPGTGVPTYGYTF.

This chain joins TRBV6-6 and TRBJ2-7; D uncertain. CDR1 and CDR2 (germline): MNHNY, SVGAGI (reference sequence). There are 14 residues in the CDR3. Between the trimmed V and J ends, which lost 1 base and 3 bases, there was a span of 10 bases. CDR3 loop: CASSYLPTDYEQYF. The DNA of the CDR3 is TGTGCCAGCAGTTACTTGCCTACCGACTACGAGCAGTACTTC.

The V and J genes are TRBV19 and TRBJ2-2, with 15 bases that match TRBD2. The J segment lost 4 bases and the V segment lost 4 bases, leaving 1 base of the junction unmatched. The CDR3 is 16 residues long. Germline V gives CDR1 LNHDA, CDR2 SQIVND (reference sequence). The CDR3 nucleotides read TGTGCCAGTAGTAAGGGACTAGCGGGAGGCACCGGGGAGCTGTTTTTT. This gives the protein CASSKGLAGGTGELFF.

CDR3 sequence (DNA): TGTGCCAGTAAAATCCCCGAACGGTATGGCTACACCTTC. Amino acids: CASKIPERYGYTF. The rearrangement joins TRBV19 to TRBJ1-2, with D unresolved. The CDR3 runs to 13 residues. CDR1 LNHDA and CDR2 SQIVND come from the germline V gene (reference sequence). V was shortened by 7 bases and J by 5 bases, with 14 bases between the two germline ends.

This chain joins TRBV29-1 and TRBJ1-1; TRBD1 is a possible D gene (5 bases). Germline lookup yields CDR1 SQVTM and CDR2 ANQGSEA. The CDR3 length is 12 residues. The V gene lost 4 bases and the J gene lost 4 bases, with 10 bases spanning the gap. The CDR3 region has the DNA TGCAGCGTTGCCCAAGGGGCCACTGAAGCTTTCTTT. This gives the protein CSVAQGATEAFF.

The chain is built from TRBV10-3 and TRBJ1-6; 8 positions match TRBD1. Germline V gene lookup returns CDR1 ENHRY and CDR2 SYGVKD. Trimming took 6 bases from V and 13 from J; bases not matched to a gene: 8. The CDR3 has 13 amino acids. The CDR3 nucleotides read TGTGCCATCAGAAATACAGGGGGAAGTCCCCTCCACTTT. Its translation is CAIRNTGGSPLHF.